The 15 T cell receptor beta chains below all came from one sample that was sequenced in a study of response to subunit inactivated influenza vaccine. TCRdb independently ran MiXCR on the RT-PCR reads; one entry per CDR3 protein. Of about 190,000 distinct CDR3 sequences listed, approximately 15% are singletons. The sequencing used CD8+ T cells sorted from PBMCs, collected 4 to 6 days after vaccination. The receptors originated from a man aged 45-60 years who received an inactivated influenza vaccine.

This clonotype was seen a few times. The chain carries TRBV12-3 or TRBV12-4 and TRBJ2-6; 11 positions agree with TRBD1. The CDR3 loop spans 17 amino acids. The junction had 6 bases not matched to a gene; V was cut back by 6 bases and J by 2 bases. The CDR3 bases are TGTGCCAGCAGGAGGACAGGGGGCGGTACTGGGGCCAACGTCCTGACTTTC. Protein: CASRRTGGGTGANVLTF.

CDR3 nucleotide sequence: TGTGCCAGCAGCGTGGAGGGGGGCAATGAGCAGTTCTTC. Translation: CASSVEGGNEQFF. The chain links TRBV9 to TRBJ2-1, with D perhaps TRBD1 or TRBD2 (6 bases each). This CDR3 is 13 amino acids long. V dropped 2 bases and J dropped 6 bases, with 9 bases sitting between them. CDR1 and CDR2 (germline): SGDLS, YYNGEE.

This clonotype was seen ten or more times. V gene TRBV11-2 combines with J gene TRBJ2-5; TRBD1 matches 7 bases. Germline CDR1 reads SGHAT; CDR2 reads FQNNGV. The V gene end was trimmed by 1 base and the J gene end by 5 bases; junction bases not matched to a gene: 7. The CDR3 contains 15 residues. The CDR3 coding sequence is TGTGCCAGCAGCTTAGGCACAGGGGACGGGGAGACCCAGTACTTC. Amino acid sequence: CASSLGTGDGETQYF.

The V gene is TRBV4-3, the J gene TRBJ1-1; D unresolved. CDR3 length: 15 amino acids. Trimming took off 0 bases at V and 0 bases at J, with 8 bases between the two ends. Germline-derived CDR1 and CDR2 are LGHNA and YSLEER. The CDR3 loop is CASSQDRGLNTEAFF. CDR3 DNA: TGCGCCAGCAGCCAAGATCGCGGATTGAACACTGAAGCTTTCTTT.

This clonotype was observed a few times. The genes are TRBV7-8 and TRBJ1-2, with TRBD1 as a possible D gene (6 bases). Germline loops: CDR1 SGHVS, CDR2 FQNEAQ. V was shortened by 5 bases and J by 0 bases, with 19 bases between the two germline ends. The CDR3 loop spans 17 amino acids. DNA for the CDR3: TGTGCCAGCAGCCTTTTTGTTTGGGACACAACTAACTATGGCTACACCTTC. Encoded protein: CASSLFVWDTTNYGYTF.

The genes are TRBV6-6 and TRBJ2-7; D not certain. Trimming left V 2 bases short and J 6 bases short, with 11 bases between. Looked up from germline, CDR1 is MNHNY and CDR2 is SVGAGI (reference sequence). This CDR3 region has 13 residues. Here the CDR3 reads CASSYGPLGEQYF. The CDR3, as DNA: TGTGCCAGCAGTTACGGCCCCCTGGGCGAGCAGTACTTC.

The sample holds a few counts of this clonotype. The chain has TRBV7-9 and TRBJ2-7; D not certain. The CDR3 contains 15 residues. Trimming shortened V by 3 bases and J by 2 bases, and 14 bases separated the two germline ends. CDR1 SEHNR and CDR2 FQNEAQ come from the germline V gene (reference sequence). This CDR3 is CASSFVSSAPYEQYF. The CDR3 nucleotides are TGTGCCAGCAGCTTCGTTTCCAGCGCTCCCTACGAGCAGTACTTC.

This clonotype was observed a few times. This chain connects TRBV6-2 or TRBV6-3 to TRBJ2-4, with D possibly TRBD2 on 5 matching bases. The CDR3 runs to 14 residues. Germline V lookup: CDR1 MNHEY, CDR2 SVGEGT. The V end was cut by 6 bases, the J end by 9 bases, with 18 bases between. The CDR3 sequence: CASRPRDNEVIQYF. In nucleotides, the CDR3 is TGTGCCAGCAGGCCCCGGGATAATGAGGTCATTCAGTACTTC.

This clonotype was picked up a small number of times. This chain joins TRBV6-1 and TRBJ1-2; 8 bases fit TRBD1. CDR1 is MNHNS, CDR2 SASEGT, per germline. The CDR3 length is 15 residues. Trimming removed 3 bases from V and 6 bases from J; junction bases left unmatched: 9. This chain's CDR3 is CASSETGVRLDGYTF. The CDR3 nucleotides read TGTGCCAGCAGTGAGACAGGGGTTCGGTTGGATGGCTACACCTTC.

This clonotype was counted a few times. A read error may account for a junction end that differs from germline. This rearrangement joins TRBV7-2 to TRBJ2-1; D is perhaps TRBD2 (6 bases). The CDR3 contains 16 residues. The germline V gene has CDR1 SGHTA and CDR2 FQGNSA. Here the CDR3 DNA reads TGTGCCAGCAGCTTAGAGGCCGGGGGTCAAGGGGATGAGCAGTCCTTC. It specifies CASSLEAGGQGDEQSF.

The rearrangement uses TRBV27 and TRBJ2-1; the D gene is possibly TRBD2 (6 bases). The length of the CDR3 is 14 residues. The V end lost 3 bases, the J end lost 6 bases, and 12 bases lay between the germline ends. From germline, CDR1 is MNHEY and CDR2 SMNVEV (reference sequence). CDR3 loop: CASSLGLGGNEQFF. CDR3 DNA: TGTGCCAGCAGTTTGGGCTTGGGGGGCAATGAGCAGTTCTTC.

This chain links TRBV7-2 with TRBJ1-1; D is possibly TRBD1 (5 bases). Germline V gene sequence: CDR1 SGHTA, CDR2 FQGNSA. The CDR3 has 13 residues. The V gene lost 1 base and the J gene lost 6 bases, with 9 bases spanning the gap. CDR3 region: CASSLVGTSEAFF. CDR3 nucleotide sequence: TGTGCCAGCAGCTTAGTCGGGACTTCTGAAGCTTTCTTT.

This chain connects TRBV29-1 to TRBJ1-1; 8 bases align to TRBD1. Germline loops: CDR1 SQVTM, CDR2 ANQGSEA. The CDR3 sequence is 14 residues long. V lost 6 bases and J lost 7; bases outside the gene matches: 13. The CDR3 reads CSVHSADRGIEAFF. In DNA form, the CDR3 reads TGCAGCGTCCATTCCGCCGACAGGGGTATTGAAGCTTTCTTT.

This clonotype was detected many times. CDR3 in amino acids: CASSVLGQGHEQYF. CDR3 sequence (DNA): TGTGCCAGCAGTGTACTGGGACAGGGACACGAGCAGTACTTC. V is TRBV27 and J is TRBJ2-7; 9 nucleotides line up with TRBD1. V lost 5 bases to trimming and J lost 5 bases; unmatched junction nucleotides: 7. This CDR3 comprises 14 residues. CDR1 and CDR2 from the germline V gene are MNHEY and SMNVEV (reference sequence).

This chain uses TRBV6-2 or TRBV6-3 with TRBJ1-1; D uncertain. Germline CDR1 MNHEY, CDR2 SVGEGT. The V end lost 6 bases, the J end lost 6 bases, and 14 bases lay between the germline ends. The CDR3 is 13 amino acids. The CDR3 DNA is TGTGCCAGCAGCCTATCAACGAGATCTGAAGCTTTCTTT. Translation: CASSLSTRSEAFF.